This TCR beta chain was recorded in a study of siplizumab effects on memory and regulatory T cells (dated by TCRdb to the late 2010s). General notes on the study: The study looked at the effect of siplizumab, an anti-CD2 antibody, on alloreactive T-cell subsets in allogeneic mixed lymphocyte reactions made from human PBMCs.

General conclusions and limits of the study: The cumulative frequency of alloreactive sequences traceable to unstimulated CD4+ memory T cells was significantly reduced by siplizumab. About 75-96% of proliferating CD4+ or CD8+ clones could not be given a naive or memory phenotype. Unstimulated naive T cells appeared more diverse than memory T cells, and naive cells seemed to contribute substantially to the alloresponse. Because sequences at frequencies below about 10^-5 were poorly captured, only a minor fraction of alloreactive clones could be mapped back to unstimulated subsets. The suppressive function of proliferating Tregs from siplizumab cultures was not functionally confirmed. In reactions with siplizumab, an average of approximately 69% of mappable alloreactive CD4+ clones were Treg-derived, compared with around 30% in control reactions.

The CDR3 numbers 19 residues from cysteine through phenylalanine. Only the CDR3 portion is preserved as DNA: 57 bases, with reading frame beginning at the first base. The V end loses 3 bases and the J end loses 0 bases, and a stretch of 23 bases separates them. CDR1 and CDR2, looked up from the germline V gene (reference sequence), are LNHDA and SQIVND. Libraries were made using the immunoSEQ multiplex PCR assay. Some 1.1 x 10^5 TCR templates per sample were assayed by the deep sequencing platform. Genomic DNA extracted from sorted T cells was used for TCRbeta CDR3 sequencing. The published analysis was carried out like this. The R programming language was used for clonal analysis of TCRbeta CDR3 data. Alloreactive CD4+ and CD8+ clones were defined by comparing unstimulated samples with post-reaction CFSE-low samples. Regulatory or non-regulatory origin of alloreactive CD4+ clones was assigned by matching sequences to the sorted unstimulated Treg and non-Treg repertoires. The table was pulled from immuneACCESS by TCRdb, which kept in-frame rearrangements only. Such tables lose some clones; where checked, under half of the loss comes from unresolved V genes, and the rest has no known cause. V and J calls plus clone size are reproduced from that table; the DNA served to infer D and trimming. The sample table contains approximately 68,000 clones; only one count was recorded for 91% of them. Of the sample, over 25% is held by the ten largest clones.

A remark on this clone: This receptor's antigen is unknown. No base quality information exists; no much larger clone differs at one position.

Sorted unstimulated T cells, along with proliferating T cells recovered from mixed lymphocyte reactions, underwent TCRbeta CDR3 sequencing. Fresh whole blood from nine to eleven HLA-typed healthy donors served as the source for isolating PBMCs. The sequence links TRBV19 to TRBJ1-1, with an unclear D gene assignment. The receptor's source is a human donor in good health. Material for sequencing was CD8+ T cells sorted from blood. Here the CDR3 is given as CASSIWSVELGWMNTEAFF. The nucleotides are TGTGCCAGTAGTATCTGGTCTGTCGAACTGGGCTGGATGAACACTGAAGCTTTCTTT.